This T cell receptor beta chain was retrieved from a study of blood T cells in healthy people across ages. Each sample gave at least 6.5 million isolated PBMCs. Germline CDR1 is SGHRS and CDR2 is YFSETQ. The CDR3 runs 16 residues. Trimming cost V 0 bases and J 5 bases; bases outside gene matches: 4. The second PCR ran about 6 to 12 cycles with a sample-barcoded 5' primer and J-beta primers. TCRdb passed the 5' RACE reads through MiXCR, listing each CDR3 protein once. Of 500,000 to 600,000 distinct CDR3 sequences in the sample, 27% were seen once. This clonotype was sampled from a woman in her seventies in good health. Sequenced material: blood. The genes are TRBV5-1 and TRBJ2-3; 12 bases agree with TRBD2. The CDR3 DNA is TGCGCCAGCAGCTTGGTACTAGCGGGGGGCCAAGATACGCAGTATTTT. Its protein is CASSLVLAGGQDTQYF.